This T cell receptor beta chain is from a study of T cell changes during pregnancy in multiple sclerosis. TCRdb's copy holds only in-frame clones and misses some; the assay was immunoSEQ multiplex PCR. The table has about 67,000 clones, about nine tenths seen once. This clone showed up just a few times. The TCR comes from a female donor with multiple sclerosis, enrolled in a pregnancy study. This specimen was peripheral blood, taken in the third trimester of pregnancy.

The CDR3 DNA reads as TGTGCCAGCAGCTTTCGACAAAGTGGAAACACCATATATTTT. This translates into CASSFRQSGNTIYF. The rearrangement uses TRBV5-8 and TRBJ1-3; D is ambiguous. This CDR3 comprises 14 residues. The V and J ends lost 2 bases and 3 bases respectively, with 9 bases between them. The germline gives CDR1 SGHTS, CDR2 YDEGEE.